The 14 T cell receptor beta chains reported below all come from one sample, sequenced in a study of OX40 agonist ivuxolimab in advanced cancers. The repertoire was sequenced with immunoSEQ multiplex PCR; TCRdb's copy has only in-frame clones and lacks some. This table holds about 60,000 clones, 75% to 90% found once. This sample comprised CD4+ or CD8+ T cells sorted from blood, obtained in a trial of the OX40 agonist ivuxolimab. The source is an adult with an advanced solid tumor such as melanoma, head and neck, liver or kidney cancer.

The chain is built from TRBV19 and TRBJ1-5, with 8 bases lining up with TRBD1. Unmatched junction bases numbered 8, after V lost 3 bases and J lost 7 bases. This CDR3 has 15 amino acids. The germline gives CDR1 LNHDA, CDR2 SQIVND (reference sequence). CDR3 nucleotide sequence: TGTGCCAGTAGTATCGCAGGGGGCGTAGGCCAGCCCCAGCATTTT. It is translated as CASSIAGGVGQPQHF.

The rearrangement uses TRBV19 and TRBJ2-5; D uncertain. The V end was cut by 3 bases, the J end by 4 bases, with 15 bases between. The CDR3 is 15 residues long. CDR1 and CDR2 (germline): LNHDA, SQIVND (reference sequence). CDR3 nucleotide sequence: TGTGCCAGTAGTATTGGCCGAAGGGCGGTAGAGACCCAGTACTTC. This sequence encodes CASSIGRRAVETQYF.

The gene calls are TRBV5-1 and TRBJ2-1; a weak D match, TRBD2 (5 bases). V was pared by 3 bases and J by 5 bases, with 9 bases between. Germline V gene sequence: CDR1 SGHRS, CDR2 YFSETQ. The CDR3 is made up of 13 amino acids. Here the CDR3 DNA reads TGCGCCAGCAGCTCGGCCGGGAACAATGAGCAGTTCTTC. It codes for CASSSAGNNEQFF. Using reference TRBV5-1 and TRBJ2-1 for the parts outside the CDR3, the full variable domain is KAGVTQTPRYLIKTRGQQVTLSCSPISGHRSVSWYQQTPGQGLQFLFEYFSETQRNKGNFPGRFSGRQFSNSRSEMNVSTLELGDSALYLCASSSAGNNEQFFGPGTRLTVL.

The chain is built from TRBV27 and TRBJ2-6; 9 bases fit TRBD1. Germline CDR1 reads MNHEY; CDR2 reads SMNVEV (reference sequence). V shed 6 bases, J shed 4 bases, and the junction held 10 bases outside the gene matches. The CDR3 length is 17 residues. CDR3 sequence: CASSRGQGTSGANVLTF. CDR3 DNA sequence: TGTGCCAGCAGCAGGGGACAGGGCACATCCGGGGCCAACGTCCTGACTTTC. The complete variable domain, with remaining parts taken from reference TRBV27 and TRBJ2-6, reads EAQVTQNPRYLITVTGKKLTVTCSQNMNHEYMSWYRQDPGLGLRQIYYSMNVEVTDKGDVPEGYKVSRKEKRNFPLILESPSPNQTSLYFCASSRGQGTSGANVLTFGAGSRLTVL.

This chain links TRBV28 with TRBJ1-5; D is possibly TRBD1 (5 bases). The CDR3 has 13 residues. Deletions cut 6 bases from V and 7 bases from J, with 13 bases between. The germline gives CDR1 MDHEN, CDR2 SYDVKM. CDR3 sequence (DNA): TGTGCCAGCAGCCAGGGTTGGAGACAGCCCCAGCATTTT. This translates into CASSQGWRQPQHF.

This clone was seen only a few times. This chain connects TRBV27 to TRBJ1-2, with 8 bases fitting TRBD1. The CDR3 has 15 amino acids. The V and J ends lost 2 bases and 6 bases, in that order; junction bases with no gene match: 8. CDR1 and CDR2 from the germline V gene are MNHEY and SMNVEV (reference sequence). CDR3 coding DNA: TGTGCCAGCAGTTTAGTCAGGGGGCTTTGGGATGGCTACACCTTC. Translated, it gives CASSLVRGLWDGYTF.

The chain couples TRBV4-1 to TRBJ2-5; 12 bases fit TRBD2. With V trimmed by 3 bases and J by 1 base, 3 bases remained unmatched. This CDR3 is 16 amino acids long. Looked up from germline, CDR1 is MGHRA and CDR2 is YSYEKL. CDR3 nucleotide sequence: TGCGCCAGCAGCCAGGGGACTAGCGGGCTCCAAGAGACCCAGTACTTC. Amino acid sequence: CASSQGTSGLQETQYF.

V is TRBV19 and J is TRBJ1-1, with no clear D. This CDR3 has 13 amino acids. V was pared by 6 bases and J by 0 bases, with 8 bases between. Germline CDR1 is LNHDA and CDR2 is SQIVND (reference sequence). Written as DNA, the CDR3 is TGTGCCAGTAGGCCTCGGGTGAACACTGAAGCTTTCTTT. Protein product: CASRPRVNTEAFF.

The rearrangement links TRBV10-3 to TRBJ2-1, with 9 bases that match TRBD2. The CDR3 is made up of 15 amino acids. With V trimmed by 5 bases and J by 2 bases, 4 bases remained unmatched. Germline V gives CDR1 ENHRY, CDR2 SYGVKD. CDR3 loop: CAISPGLATYNEQFF. The CDR3, as DNA: TGTGCCATCAGTCCGGGACTAGCAACCTACAATGAGCAGTTCTTC.

The chain employs TRBV4-1 and TRBJ2-2; 10 nucleotides match TRBD2. This CDR3 is 18 amino acids long. After removal of 4 bases from V and 1 base from J, the junction contained 9 bases not matched to a gene. Per germline, CDR1 MGHRA and CDR2 YSYEKL. The CDR3 protein is CASSRPKLAGGNTGELFF. Written as DNA, the CDR3 is TGCGCCAGCAGCCGCCCGAAATTAGCGGGAGGGAACACCGGGGAGCTGTTTTTT.

The V gene is TRBV11-2, the J gene TRBJ2-2; 10 bases match TRBD2. This CDR3 is built from 18 residues. Losses at the gene ends were 3 bases for V and 0 bases for J; bases not matched to a gene: 7. Germline V lookup: CDR1 SGHAT, CDR2 FQNNGV. This chain's CDR3 is CASSLRILAGANTGELFF. CDR3 DNA: TGTGCCAGCAGCTTGCGGATTCTAGCGGGGGCGAACACCGGGGAGCTGTTTTTT.

This clone came up once. The chain joins TRBV29-1 to TRBJ2-3, with D uncertain. Germline assignment: CDR1 SQVTM and CDR2 ANQGSEA. CDR3 size: 12 residues. The V end lost 3 bases, the J end lost 6 bases, and 10 bases lay between the germline ends. CDR3 loop: CSVDVLRDTQYF. The CDR3 region has the DNA TGCAGCGTTGACGTTCTAAGGGATACGCAGTATTTT.

The V and J genes are TRBV18 and TRBJ1-1, with D tentatively TRBD1 (6 bases). CDR1 is KGHSH, CDR2 LQKENI, per germline. The V end lost 5 bases, the J end lost 1 base, and 8 bases lay between the germline ends. The CDR3 runs 13 residues. CDR3 amino acids: CASSRTENTEAFF. CDR3 DNA sequence: TGTGCCAGCTCAAGGACAGAGAACACTGAAGCTTTCTTT.

The V and J genes are TRBV6-5 and TRBJ2-3; 7 bases are shared with TRBD2. Germline values: CDR1 MNHEY, CDR2 SVGAGI. The CDR3 extends over 14 amino acids. The ends lost 5 bases at V and 3 bases at J; junction bases unmatched: 5. CDR3 sequence: CASSPGLGTDTQYF. DNA of the CDR3: TGTGCCAGCAGTCCAGGACTAGGTACAGATACGCAGTATTTT.